This is a list of T cell receptor beta chains from one sample in a study of T cells after yellow fever vaccination. TCRdb passed the 5' RACE reads through MiXCR, listing each CDR3 protein once. Of about 160,000 distinct CDR3 sequences in the sample, approximately 10% were seen once. Sequences were derived from CD8+ T cells sorted from PBMCs, sampled 45 days after the yellow fever booster vaccination. Receptors were obtained from a man aged 18 to 30 who received the YFV17D yellow fever vaccine. CDR3s include the opening cysteine and the closing phenylalanine or tryptophan. A D gene is named only where the DNA matches it firmly. Clone size is not always given. Where it is, it says once, few, many or a class for expanded clones.

TRBV4-1	15	.	TRBJ2-7	many	TGCGCCAGCAGCCAAGATTCGGGCACCGACCACGAGCAGTACTTC	CASSQDSGTDHEQYF
TRBV9	16	TRBD2	TRBJ2-2	few	TGTGCCAGCGTCGGGGGAGCGGGGGGCAACACCGGGGAGCTGTTTTTT	CASVGGAGGNTGELFF
TRBV12-3/TRBV12-4	16	.	TRBJ2-3	many	TGTGCCAGCAGTTTAGGAGCGTTGCACCGCACAGATACGCAGTATTTT	CASSLGALHRTDTQYF
TRBV7-2	14	.	TRBJ2-7	.	TGTGCCAGCAGCTTCCCCGGGCAGTCGGGTGGGCAGTACTTC	CASSFPGQSGGQYF
TRBV7-9	18	.	TRBJ2-3	few	TGTGCCAGCAGCTTGGCCGTGGCCGGGGGTTCAGTCACAGATACGCAGTATTTT	CASSLAVAGGSVTDTQYF
TRBV4-3	14	.	TRBJ1-1	.	TGCGCCAGCAGCCAGATGGCGGGTGAGTGGGAAGCTTTCTTT	CASSQMAGEWEAFF
TRBV6-5	14	.	TRBJ2-2	.	TGTGCCAGCAGTCGGGGGGCACACACCGGGGAGCTGTTTTTT	CASSRGAHTGELFF
TRBV7-6	15	TRBD1	TRBJ1-2	.	TGTGCCAGCAGCTTAGAGACAGGGAAGAACTATGGCTACACCTTC	CASSLETGKNYGYTF
TRBV6-2/TRBV6-3	14	.	TRBJ2-1	few	TGTGCCAGCAGTCTTTATGGACACTACAATGAGCAGTTCTTC	CASSLYGHYNEQFF
TRBV7-9	12	.	TRBJ2-1	few	TGTGCCAGCATCACCTCCCTAGGTGAGCAGTTCTTC	CASITSLGEQFF
TRBV7-9	14	.	TRBJ2-2	.	TGTGCCAGCAGCACCACCCGGAACACCGGGGAGCTGTTTTTT	CASSTTRNTGELFF
TRBV25-1	15	.	TRBJ2-5	.	TGTGCCAGCAGTGAAGGATACTGGGACCCCGAGACCCAGTACTTC	CASSEGYWDPETQYF
TRBV20-1	12	.	TRBJ2-5	.	TGCAGTGCTAGTCTAGGGAGAGAGACCCAGTACTTC	CSASLGRETQYF
TRBV5-1	15	TRBD1	TRBJ2-1	.	TGCGCCAGCAGCTTAGGCGAGGGGGCTTACAATGAGCAGTTCTTC	CASSLGEGAYNEQFF
TRBV6-1	15	.	TRBJ2-3	.	TGTGCCAGCAGTGACGGACTGGGGGTCACAGATACGCAGTATTTT	CASSDGLGVTDTQYF
TRBV7-6	14	.	TRBJ1-2	few	TGTGCCAGCAGCCCCTTCGGGGGGGACTATGGCTACACCTTC	CASSPFGGDYGYTF
TRBV7-2	13	TRBD2	TRBJ2-3	.	TGTGCCAGTCTAGCGGGGAACGGAGATACGCAGTATTTT	CASLAGNGDTQYF
TRBV20-1	16	TRBD1	TRBJ2-3	many	TGCAGTGCTAGAGATTGGACAGGGCCTAGCACAGATACGCAGTATTTT	CSARDWTGPSTDTQYF
TRBV2	15	.	TRBJ2-6	.	TGTGCCAGCAGTGAGGAAGGCGCGAGGGCCAACGTCCTGACTTTC	CASSEEGARANVLTF
TRBV9	17	TRBD2	TRBJ2-2	few	TGTGCCAGCAGCGTAGTGGCGACTAGCGGGGGTGACAGGGAGCTGTTTTTT	CASSVVATSGGDRELFF
TRBV11-1	20	TRBD2	TRBJ2-5	few	TGTGCCAGCAGCGACCTTGGAGGGCCTAGCGGGGGGTACCCACGGGAGACCCAGTACTTC	CASSDLGGPSGGYPRETQYF
TRBV5-1	15	TRBD1	TRBJ1-2	.	TGCGCCAGCAGCTTGGACAGGGGACCCCTCTATGGCTACACCTTC	CASSLDRGPLYGYTF
TRBV4-1	14	.	TRBJ1-1	.	TGCGCCAGCAGTCATTCAACAGGGTTGACTGAAGCTTTCTTT	CASSHSTGLTEAFF
TRBV12-3/TRBV12-4	15	.	TRBJ2-2	.	TGTGCCAGCATGGAGGGGGTATTGAACGCCGGGGAGCTGTTTTTT	CASMEGVLNAGELFF
TRBV29-1	13	TRBD1	TRBJ1-2	.	TGCAGCGTCTACCGGGACAGCAACTATGGCTACACCTTC	CSVYRDSNYGYTF
TRBV12-3/TRBV12-4	18	TRBD2	TRBJ2-2	few	TGTGCCAGCAAGCCGGGACTAGCGGGGGAGGGGGGCACCGGGGAGCTGTTTTTT	CASKPGLAGEGGTGELFF
TRBV4-2	16	TRBD1	TRBJ2-2	.	TGTGCCAGCAGCCAAGAGGGACAGGCGAACACCGGGGAGCTGTTTTTT	CASSQEGQANTGELFF
TRBV11-2	15	TRBD2	TRBJ2-3	few	TGTGCCAGCAGCTTCCAGCGGGGGGTGTTAGATACGCAGTATTTT	CASSFQRGVLDTQYF
TRBV6-5	13	.	TRBJ1-2	.	TGTGCCAGCAGTTACGGGTTTTCCTATGGCTACACCTTC	CASSYGFSYGYTF
TRBV5-1	13	.	TRBJ1-2	many	TGCGCCAGCAGCCATGACAGTTCCTATGGCTACACCTTC	CASSHDSSYGYTF
TRBV29-1	13	TRBD1	TRBJ1-5	.	TGCAGCGTTTGGGACAGGGTAGGGCAGCCCCAGCATTTT	CSVWDRVGQPQHF
TRBV7-8	15	.	TRBJ2-5	few	TGTGCCAGCAGCCAGAGACACTCGCATAGAGAGACCCAGTACTTC	CASSQRHSHRETQYF
TRBV3-1	16	.	TRBJ2-2	many	TGTGCCAGCAGCCAAGCTCGTGACACCAACACCGGGGAGCTGTTTTTT	CASSQARDTNTGELFF
TRBV20-1	13	.	TRBJ2-7	few	TGCAGTGCCACCGGGACAAATACCTACGAGCAGTACTTC	CSATGTNTYEQYF
TRBV6-5	16	TRBD1	TRBJ2-7	few	TGTGCCAGCAGTTACCAACCGGGACAGGGGGCCTACGAGCAGTACTTC	CASSYQPGQGAYEQYF